This entry features one T cell receptor beta chain sequence. Antigen: not known. This entry comes from a study of early T cells in non-severe SARS-CoV-2 infection. Study results and limitations: Database matching using VDJdb favored anti-spike CD8 responses, with private and CD4 specificities left missing.

CDR3 size: 16 residues. V shed 3 bases and J 6 bases; nucleotides not matched to a gene: 10. Germline loops: CDR1 DFQATT, CDR2 SNEGSKA (reference sequence). Individually, cDNA molecules had unique molecular identifiers attached to them. MiXCR, run by TCRdb on the 5' RACE reads, gives a single entry per CDR3 protein. The sample lists approximately 49,000 distinct CDR3 sequences, about an eighth seen once, with 9.1% in the top ten. The clonotype was recovered from an adult who was a healthcare worker with PCR-confirmed SARS-CoV-2 infection or an uninfected control (not recorded which). This sequence joins TRBV20-1 and TRBJ2-3; 12 positions match TRBD2. The sample consisted of whole blood. The CDR3 spells CSASHPSGRGSDTQYF. CDR3 DNA sequence: TGCAGTGCTAGCCACCCTAGCGGGAGGGGTTCGGATACGCAGTATTTT.